These 5 T cell receptor beta chains came from one sample sequenced in a study of PD-L1 blockade in urothelial cancer (dated by TCRdb to 2016 to 2017). The method behind the library was the immunoSEQ multiplex PCR assay. In TCRdb, the immuneACCESS table is reduced to in-frame sequences with V and J assigned. These tables do not hold every clone; where another copy was compared, an unresolved V gene accounts for under half, and the others remain unexplained. This sample comprises 130,000 or so clones, 65% to 85% of them detected only once. Together, the top ten hold 2.5% to 4% of the sample. According to the study, the label for this sample's time point signals: pretreatment peripheral blood. The specimen was PBMCs, collected around atezolizumab (anti-PD-L1) treatment. These receptors came from a man aged 50 to 60 with urothelial cancer.

The V call is TRBV19, the J call TRBJ1-2; D is uncertain. V gave up 3 bases and J gave up 1 base, with 6 bases separating them. Germline CDR1 reads LNHDA; CDR2 reads SQIVND (reference sequence). This CDR3 is 13 amino acids long. CDR3 loop: CASSITGNYGYTF. Here the CDR3 DNA reads TGTGCCAGTAGTATTACGGGTAACTATGGCTACACCTTC.

The CDR3 region has the DNA TGTGCCAGCAGCCCCGGGATGGGGTGGACCGGGGAGCTGTTTTTT. Translation: CASSPGMGWTGELFF. This chain links TRBV6-5 with TRBJ2-2; TRBD2 is a possible D gene (5 bases). V gave up 6 bases and J gave up 5 bases, with 16 bases separating them. The CDR3 spans 15 residues. CDR1 MNHEY and CDR2 SVGAGI come from the germline V gene.

This chain connects TRBV6-6 to TRBJ2-3, with 11 bases aligning to TRBD2. Germline values: CDR1 MNHNY, CDR2 SVGAGI (reference sequence). Trimming cost V 2 bases and J 10 bases; bases outside gene matches: 8. The CDR3 is 15 residues long. The CDR3 region is CASSYALAGGLSQYF. DNA for the CDR3: TGTGCCAGCAGTTACGCCTTAGCGGGAGGGCTCTCGCAGTATTTT.

The J gene is TRBJ2-7, the V gene TRBV5-1; TRBD2 matches 11 bases. The CDR3 contains 15 residues. Germline loops: CDR1 SGHRS, CDR2 YFSETQ. The V and J ends lost 0 bases and 8 bases, in that order; junction bases with no gene match: 7. The CDR3 nucleotides are TGCGCCAGCAGCTTGGCGACTAGCGGGAAGGTCCAGCAGTACTTC. This translates into CASSLATSGKVQQYF.

This clone was seen just once. This sequence joins TRBV5-1 and TRBJ2-6; D ambiguous. Per the germline V gene, CDR1 is SGHRS and CDR2 is YFSETQ. Trimming removed 5 bases at V and 0 bases at J, with 9 bases between. The CDR3 contains 15 residues. The CDR3 protein is CASSILSSGANVLTF. The CDR3 region has the DNA TGCGCCAGCAGTATCTTGAGCTCTGGGGCCAACGTCCTGACTTTC.